The next 19 T cell receptor beta chains were all read from a single sample in a study of T cells in Graves' hyperthyroidism and ophthalmopathy. Template material for amplifying TCR beta CDR3 regions consisted of RNA transcripts. When the TCR CDR3 underwent first-round RT-PCR, the HTBI primer set was used. One entry per CDR3 protein results from TCRdb running MiXCR on the multiplex PCR reads. In the table there are under 650,000 distinct CDR3 sequences, 15% to 20% of which are singletons. Sequenced: blood. These receptors were collected from a woman in her 30s with Graves' hyperthyroidism.

In its sample, this clonotype was seen a few times. This sequence joins TRBV5-4 and TRBJ2-1; 12 nucleotides align to TRBD2. Germline values: CDR1 SGHNT, CDR2 YYREEE (reference sequence). The V segment lost 4 bases and the J segment 12 bases; nucleotides outside the gene matches: 14. The CDR3 length is 16 residues. The CDR3 protein is CASSRSLAGGPGGQFF. For the CDR3, the DNA is TGTGCCAGCAGCCGCTCACTAGCGGGAGGACCGGGGGGGCAGTTCTTC.

This clonotype was counted ten times or more. The chain combines TRBV30 with TRBJ2-3; 8 bases agree with TRBD2. The germline V gene has CDR1 GTSNPN and CDR2 SVGIG (reference sequence). The CDR3 length is 16 residues. V gave up 0 bases and J gave up 3 bases; unmatched junction bases: 8. The CDR3 DNA sequence: TGTGCCTGGAGTGTAGCCTCCGGGAGGGGGACAGATACGCAGTATTTT. Its protein product is CAWSVASGRGTDTQYF.

The chain has TRBV19 and TRBJ2-5; TRBD2 might be the D (5 bases). The CDR3 runs to 16 residues. Looked up from germline, CDR1 is LNHDA and CDR2 is SQIVND (reference sequence). The ends were cut back, 4 bases at V and 0 bases at J, with 15 bases in the middle. CDR3 loop: CASSNSAVTYQETQYF. The CDR3 bases are TGTGCCAGTAGTAACTCAGCGGTGACGTACCAAGAGACCCAGTACTTC.

This clonotype was counted a few times. The J gene is TRBJ1-6, the V gene TRBV6-1, with 7 bases fitting TRBD1. The CDR3 runs to 15 residues. Per the germline V gene, CDR1 is MNHNS and CDR2 is SASEGT. Trimming removed 5 bases from V and 10 bases from J; junction bases left unmatched: 11. CDR3 amino acids: CASSLTGRGGSPLHF. The CDR3 nucleotides are TGTGCCAGCAGTCTCACAGGGAGAGGGGGCTCACCCCTCCACTTT.

In this sample, this clonotype turned up many times. This rearrangement joins TRBV6-2 or TRBV6-3 to TRBJ1-1, with a possible D match to TRBD1 (6 bases). V was shortened by 5 bases and J by 3 bases, with 22 bases between the two germline ends. The CDR3 is 17 residues long. In germline, CDR1 is MNHEY, CDR2 SVGEGT. CDR3 sequence reads: CASSLPTAAKGDTEAFF. As DNA, the CDR3 is TGTGCCAGCAGTCTTCCGACAGCGGCCAAGGGGGACACTGAAGCTTTCTTT.

In this sample, this clonotype turned up many times. The CDR3 bases are TGCAGTGCCCCCCGGGCGGGAGAGGAGAACAATGAGCAGTTCTTC. Encoded protein: CSAPRAGEENNEQFF. V gene TRBV20-1 combines with J gene TRBJ2-1; 7 bases agree with TRBD2. The CDR3 runs to 15 residues. Germline CDR1 DFQATT, CDR2 SNEGSKA (reference sequence). The V and J ends lost 6 bases and 5 bases, in that order; junction bases with no gene match: 13.

The chain uses TRBV12-3 or TRBV12-4 and TRBJ2-1, with 9 nucleotides matching TRBD1. CDR3 length: 14 residues. V shed 5 bases, J shed 4 bases, and the junction held 3 bases outside the gene matches. CDR3 sequence: CASSPDRGYNEQFF. Written as DNA, the CDR3 is TGTGCCAGCAGTCCCGACAGGGGGTACAATGAGCAGTTCTTC.

This clonotype showed up many times. The chain combines TRBV19 with TRBJ1-1; D is uncertain. Germline V lookup: CDR1 LNHDA, CDR2 SQIVND (reference sequence). The CDR3 runs to 13 residues. Trimming left V 7 bases short and J 0 bases short, with 9 bases between. The CDR3 DNA reads as TGTGCCAGTATGACACCCATGAACACTGAAGCTTTCTTT. This translates into CASMTPMNTEAFF.

This clonotype was counted at least ten times. CDR3 residues: CASSQDYETQYF. CDR3 sequence (DNA): TGTGCCAGCAGCCAAGATTACGAGACCCAGTACTTC. This rearrangement joins TRBV3-1 to TRBJ2-5; D gene uncertain. V dropped 0 bases and J dropped 5 bases, with 4 bases sitting between them. The CDR3 length is 12 residues. Germline V gene sequence: CDR1 LGHDT, CDR2 YNNKEL (reference sequence).

This clonotype was detected only a few times. The chain is built from TRBV12-5 and TRBJ1-1, with 9 nucleotides matching TRBD1. V dropped 1 base and J dropped 0; count of bases not matched to a gene: 6. This CDR3 contains 17 residues. Per germline, CDR1 LGHNT and CDR2 FRNRAP. CDR3: CASGLDGQGRMNTEAFF. In nucleotides, the CDR3 is TGTGCTAGTGGTTTGGACGGACAGGGGCGTATGAACACTGAAGCTTTCTTT.

The CDR3 protein is CASSPSFYRGNQPQHF. The CDR3 DNA reads TGTGCCAGCAGCCCGTCCTTTTATAGGGGCAATCAGCCCCAGCATTTT. V is TRBV28 and J is TRBJ1-5; no firm D call. CDR3 length equals 16 residues. CDR1 and CDR2 (germline): MDHEN, SYDVKM. V was trimmed by 6 bases and J by 2 bases, leaving 17 bases between them.

This clonotype was seen only a few times. This chain uses TRBV4-1 with TRBJ1-4; 8 bases line up with TRBD1. The CDR3 is made up of 19 amino acids. After removal of 4 bases from V and 2 bases from J, the junction contained 15 bases not matched to a gene. Germline lookup yields CDR1 MGHRA and CDR2 YSYEKL. The CDR3 DNA is TGCGCCAGCAGCCCACAAGAAGTGGACAGGGATGTCACTAATGAAAAACTGTTTTTT. It is translated as CASSPQEVDRDVTNEKLFF.

This clonotype has at least ten counts. The CDR3: CASGDTPYNEQFF. In DNA, the CDR3 is TGTGCCAGCGGGGACACCCCGTACAATGAGCAGTTCTTC. The chain uses TRBV28 and TRBJ2-1, with TRBD1 as a possible D gene (6 bases). V lost 8 bases and J 4 bases, leaving 12 bases between the germline ends. Germline assignment: CDR1 MDHEN and CDR2 SYDVKM. The CDR3 runs to 13 residues.

For this clonotype: Given a much more abundant clone one base away, this may be a read error. The CDR3 coding sequence is TGTACCAGCAGGCCCTATGGGAGGGAAGTGGCACAAGATACGCAGTATTTT. It translates to CTSRPYGREVAQDTQYF. V and J are TRBV5-4 and TRBJ2-3; TRBD2 matches 7 bases. This CDR3 region has 17 residues. Germline CDR1 SGHNT, CDR2 YYREEE (reference sequence).

This clonotype was found a few times. The chain couples TRBV19 to TRBJ1-5; D gene ambiguous. From germline, CDR1 is LNHDA and CDR2 SQIVND (reference sequence). The V end lost 6 bases, the J end lost 3 bases, and 21 bases lay between the germline ends. This CDR3 is 17 amino acids long. The CDR3, as DNA: TGTGCCAGTAGCAAAACCCTCACGGAGAGGTTCAATCAGCCCCAGCATTTT. Its protein product is CASSKTLTERFNQPQHF.

This clonotype was counted ten times or more. The chain is built from TRBV7-2 and TRBJ2-5; D ambiguous. This CDR3 contains 12 residues. Germline CDR1 SGHTA, CDR2 FQGNSA. The V and J ends lost 5 bases and 1 base respectively, with 5 bases between them. CDR3 sequence: CASSPAQETQYF. CDR3 bases: TGTGCCAGCAGCCCAGCCCAAGAGACCCAGTACTTC.

Many counts were recorded for this clonotype. This rearrangement joins TRBV28 to TRBJ2-7; TRBD2 matches 12 bases. The CDR3 has 16 residues. Germline CDR1 and CDR2: MDHEN and SYDVKM. V was clipped by 5 bases and J by 5 bases; unmatched bases: 10. The CDR3 region is CASSPTGLAGYHEQYF. The CDR3 DNA sequence: TGTGCCAGCAGTCCGACTGGACTAGCGGGATACCACGAGCAGTACTTC. The whole variable domain, filled in from reference TRBV28 and TRBJ2-7, reads DVKVTQSSRYLVKRTGEKVFLECVQDMDHENMFWYRQDPGLGLRLIYFSYDVKMKEKGDIPEGYSVSREKKERFSLILESASTNQTSMYLCASSPTGLAGYHEQYFGPGTRLTVT.

This clonotype was observed at least ten times. The rearrangement uses TRBV12-3 or TRBV12-4 and TRBJ2-1; 13 bases fit TRBD2. The J segment lost 8 bases and the V segment lost 4 bases, leaving 5 bases of the junction unmatched. This CDR3 has 15 amino acids. CDR3 amino acids: CASSSTSGRADEQFF. Written as DNA, the CDR3 is TGTGCCAGCAGTTCCACTAGCGGGAGGGCCGATGAGCAGTTCTTC.

The V call is TRBV14, the J call TRBJ2-1; the D gene is possibly TRBD2 (6 bases). The CDR3 sequence is 16 residues long. Germline CDR1 SGHDN, CDR2 FVKESK. V lost 1 base to trimming and J lost 1 base, with 11 bases between them. CDR3 region: CASSQVGTDSYNEQFF. Written as DNA, the CDR3 is TGTGCCAGCAGCCAAGTCGGGACTGATTCCTACAATGAGCAGTTCTTC.